Sequencing of this T cell receptor (beta chain) was carried out in a study of T cell responses to AZD1222 COVID-19 vaccine. Study-level background: Pooling of second doses given at about 4 or about 12 weeks was done.

Data came from immunoSEQ multiplex PCR; TCRdb stores just in-frame clones and leaves some out. Of approximately 200,000 clones listed, 85% to 90% were seen once; the top ten hold 7.5% to 9.5%. Note on this clone: Its antigen is unknown.

Per the germline V gene, CDR1 is SGHRS and CDR2 is YFSETQ. CDR3 length: 15 amino acids. The V end was cut by 4 bases, the J end by 6 bases, with 20 bases between. Whole-study results and caveats: Across spike, vaccine-associated CD4 TCRs were found, dominant at 160-218 and 743-854. Seropositive at baseline were only six or seven AZD1222 recipients. Donors skewed white British and female; clonal diversity was possibly underestimated.

The rearrangement links TRBV5-1 to TRBJ2-7; a weak D match, TRBD1 (6 bases). Source: peripheral blood, taken on day 0 of AZD1222 vaccination. The receptor's source is an adult in good health. The CDR3 DNA is TGCGCCAGCAGCAACGGACAGTCCCCTCCCGGCGAGCAGTACTTC. Translated: CASSNGQSPPGEQYF.